This T cell receptor (beta chain) is drawn from a study of blood T cell repertoires in COVID-19 (TCRdb year 2020). About the full investigation: Samples from collaborators originated in the United States, Italy and Spain and spanned both the acute and convalescent phases of COVID-19. The sample metadata nearly always contained a de-identified subject ID, COVID-19 status, age in years and sex. The repertoires were released in a freely available public database meant as a resource for research on the immune response to SARS-CoV-2. Subjects who had been exposed to COVID-19, were actively infected with it, or had recovered from it provided the deeply sampled blood TCRbeta repertoires that made up the dataset. Samples came from the ongoing ImmuneRACE study (first 160 participants) plus 1,254 subjects from 6 global collaborators. Where available, HLA class I and class II types were obtained from metadata supplied by the sample provider rather than from assay-based typing. The material from the prospective study consisted of cDNA or gDNA derived from T cells, B-cell-depleted T cells, or PBMCs.

On the study overall, not on this receptor specifically: How much clinical and demographic metadata was included differed by source and by participant, and the metadata was provided uncurated.

Reading the germline V gene gives CDR1 SGHTA and CDR2 FQGNSA. The CDR3 has 14 amino acids, counting the end cysteine and phenylalanine. The CDR3 DNA has 42 bases and is translated from base 1. The junction shows trimming of 3 bases on V and 8 bases on J, plus 11 bases between the germline ends. About this clone: Its recognized antigen is unknown. Per-base quality was not reported, and no clone a single base away is much larger than it.

TCRbeta CDR3 regions were amplified from genomic DNA using the immunoSEQ Assay, a bias-controlled multiplex PCR. The paper's data handling went like this. The number of nucleated cells in each sample was estimated by amplification of reference gene primers within the assay. To quantify the absolute abundance of each unique TCRbeta CDR3 rearrangement, sequence reads were collapsed and filtered. For each sample, productive Simpson clonality was calculated as the square root of Simpson's diversity index over productive rearrangements. TCRdb provides this immuneACCESS table in a form limited to in-frame rearrangements. Some clones are lacking; in checked studies, under half of them reflect an unresolved V gene, and why the rest are absent is not known. The V and J calls and clone size were taken over from that table, and D and trimming were inferred from the DNA. Here the sample has approximately 160,000 clones; 90% occur a single time. Jointly, the top ten make up approximately 0.56% of the sample.

Whole blood was collected in K2EDTA tubes by collaborating institutions according to the institutions' own protocols. For TCRbeta analysis, collaborator samples were shipped as frozen whole blood, as isolated PBMCs, or as DNA extracted from either sample type. The chain was built from TRBV7-2 and TRBJ1-6, with a tentative D gene TRBD1 over 6 matching bases. The origin of this receptor is a middle-aged man with acute or convalescent COVID-19. Material for sequencing was peripheral blood. DNA sequence: TGTGCCAGCAGCTTTGACAGGTTTTATTCACCCCTCCACTTT. Translation gives CASSFDRFYSPLHF.